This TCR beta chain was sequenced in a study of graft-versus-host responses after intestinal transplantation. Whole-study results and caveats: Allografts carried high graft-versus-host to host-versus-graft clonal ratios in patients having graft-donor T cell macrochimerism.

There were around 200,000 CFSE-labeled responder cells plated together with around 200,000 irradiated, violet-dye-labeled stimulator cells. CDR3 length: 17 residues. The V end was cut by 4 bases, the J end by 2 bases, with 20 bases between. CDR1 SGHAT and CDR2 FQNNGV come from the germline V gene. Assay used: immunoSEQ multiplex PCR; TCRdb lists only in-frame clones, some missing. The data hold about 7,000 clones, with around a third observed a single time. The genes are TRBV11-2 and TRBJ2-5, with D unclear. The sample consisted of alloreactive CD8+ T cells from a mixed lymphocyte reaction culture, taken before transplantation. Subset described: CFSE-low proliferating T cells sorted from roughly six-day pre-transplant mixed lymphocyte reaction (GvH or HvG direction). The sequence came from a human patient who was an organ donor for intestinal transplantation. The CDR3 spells CASSSPLTSGPQETQYF. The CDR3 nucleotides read TGTGCCAGCAGCTCACCCCTCACGTCTGGCCCACAAGAGACCCAGTACTTC.